Below, 26 T cell receptor beta chains from the same sample are listed, as sequenced in a study of T-cell memory formation after mild COVID-19. In TCRdb, the 5' RACE reads were re-called with MiXCR into one record per CDR3 protein. The data contain approximately 180,000 distinct CDR3 sequences, 16% of them seen just once; the ten biggest clones take up more than 2%. Sequenced: PBMCs or a T cell subset sorted from them (not recorded which). Every receptor here comes from an adult woman who had mild COVID-19 (a few samples of this study predate the infection). Cell type and time point are not known.

A few counts support this clonotype. The chain joins TRBV7-9 to TRBJ2-1; D might be TRBD2 (6 bases). CDR1 and CDR2 from the germline V gene are SEHNR and FQNEAQ (reference sequence). The germline V and J ends were trimmed by 1 base and 5 bases, with 12 bases remaining between them. The CDR3 sequence is 15 residues long. In DNA, the CDR3 is TGTGCCAGCAGCTTAGGCGGAGCTAGCGACAATGAGCAGTTCTTC. Its translation: CASSLGGASDNEQFF. The full variable domain, in which reference TRBV7-9 and TRBJ2-1 provide the parts outside the CDR3, is DTGVSQNPRHKITKRGQNVTFRCDPISEHNRLYWYRQTLGQGPEFLTYFQNEAQLEKSRLLSDRFSAERPKGSFSTLEIQRTEQGDSAMYLCASSLGGASDNEQFFGPGTRLTVL.

This clonotype was counted a few times. V gene TRBV12-3 or TRBV12-4 combines with J gene TRBJ2-3; 7 bases match TRBD1. Germline trimming cut 5 bases from V and 0 bases from J; bases unmatched to any gene: 8. This CDR3 spans 16 amino acids. The CDR3 DNA reads as TGTGCCAGCAGTGCCAGCAGGGGGAAGAGCACAGATACGCAGTATTTT. This translates into CASSASRGKSTDTQYF.

The chain couples TRBV7-2 to TRBJ1-5; TRBD1 might be the D (6 bases). Germline V lookup: CDR1 SGHTA, CDR2 FQGNSA. This CDR3 contains 15 residues. Between the trimmed V and J ends, which lost 5 bases and 2 bases, there was a span of 13 bases. CDR3 DNA: TGTGCCAGCAGCCGGGACAATTTCGGCAATCAGCCCCAGCATTTT. It is translated as CASSRDNFGNQPQHF.

V gene TRBV5-1 combines with J gene TRBJ2-1; D call uncertain. Germline lookup yields CDR1 SGHRS and CDR2 YFSETQ. The CDR3 is made up of 14 amino acids. Trimming left V 3 bases short and J 8 bases short, with 15 bases between. The CDR3 is CASSSGGVWDEQFF. DNA for the CDR3: TGCGCCAGCAGCTCGGGTGGGGTGTGGGATGAGCAGTTCTTC.

The V and J genes are TRBV7-9 and TRBJ2-4; the D gene is possibly TRBD2 (6 bases). V was pared by 3 bases and J by 7 bases, with 10 bases between. The CDR3 extends over 13 amino acids. Germline V gene lookup returns CDR1 SEHNR and CDR2 FQNEAQ (reference sequence). CDR3 coding DNA: TGTGCCAGCAGCTTTTACGGGAGTAACATTCAGTACTTC. This codes for CASSFYGSNIQYF. The whole variable domain, filled in from reference TRBV7-9 and TRBJ2-4, reads DTGVSQNPRHKITKRGQNVTFRCDPISEHNRLYWYRQTLGQGPEFLTYFQNEAQLEKSRLLSDRFSAERPKGSFSTLEIQRTEQGDSAMYLCASSFYGSNIQYFGAGTRLSVL.

This clonotype appeared a few times. This chain connects TRBV5-1 to TRBJ1-2; 9 bases match TRBD1. Germline CDR1 SGHRS, CDR2 YFSETQ. The CDR3 sequence is 14 residues long. V shed 0 bases, J shed 10 bases, and the junction held 7 bases outside the gene matches. The CDR3 spells CASSLAGTGNDYTF. In nucleotides, the CDR3 is TGCGCCAGCAGCTTGGCCGGGACAGGGAACGACTACACCTTC. The complete variable domain, with remaining parts taken from reference TRBV5-1 and TRBJ1-2, reads KAGVTQTPRYLIKTRGQQVTLSCSPISGHRSVSWYQQTPGQGLQFLFEYFSETQRNKGNFPGRFSGRQFSNSRSEMNVSTLELGDSALYLCASSLAGTGNDYTFGSGTRLTVV.

The gene calls are TRBV6-5 and TRBJ2-5, with D possibly matching TRBD2 (5 bases). CDR1 and CDR2 from the germline V gene are MNHEY and SVGAGI. The CDR3 has 14 residues. V was trimmed by 0 bases and J by 5 bases, leaving 10 bases between them. The CDR3 reads CASSYSTGLETQYF. CDR3 nucleotides: TGTGCCAGCAGTTACTCGACGGGGTTGGAGACCCAGTACTTC.

In this sample, this clonotype turned up a few times. The V and J genes are TRBV19 and TRBJ1-5; 7 nucleotides agree with TRBD1. Unmatched junction bases numbered 14, after V lost 6 bases and J lost 3 bases. Germline V lookup: CDR1 LNHDA, CDR2 SQIVND (reference sequence). The length of the CDR3 is 17 residues. CDR3 nucleotide sequence: TGTGCCAGTAGACCTTATCGACAGGGATATGTCAATCAGCCCCAGCATTTT. Protein: CASRPYRQGYVNQPQHF.

This clonotype came up a few times. V is TRBV3-1 and J is TRBJ2-2; tentative D call: TRBD1 (5 bases). CDR3 length: 13 residues. Trimming cost V 2 bases and J 5 bases, with 6 bases left between them. Germline CDR1 and CDR2: LGHDT and YNNKEL (reference sequence). CDR3 region: CASSQKGTGELFF. Here the CDR3 DNA reads TGTGCCAGCAGCCAAAAGGGGACCGGGGAGCTGTTTTTT.

This clonotype was recorded a few times. The chain employs TRBV7-8 and TRBJ1-5, with 9 positions matching TRBD1. The CDR3 loop spans 15 amino acids. Germline CDR1 is SGHVS and CDR2 is FQNEAQ. Trimming removed 2 bases from V and 2 bases from J; junction bases left unmatched: 1. The CDR3 spells CASSLRQGGNQPQHF. The DNA for the CDR3 is TGTGCCAGCAGCTTAAGACAGGGGGGCAATCAGCCCCAGCATTTT.

The sample holds a few counts of this clonotype. This chain uses TRBV14 with TRBJ2-7; D gene uncertain. CDR3 length equals 15 residues. Germline CDR1 SGHDN, CDR2 FVKESK. The ends were cut back, 4 bases at V and 3 bases at J, with 16 bases in the middle. This CDR3 is CASSPDNHRFYEQYF. For the CDR3, the DNA is TGTGCCAGCAGCCCCGACAATCACCGGTTCTACGAGCAGTACTTC. Full variable domain (outside the CDR3, taken from reference TRBV14 and TRBJ2-7): EAGVTQFPSHSVIEKGQTVTLRCDPISGHDNLYWYRRVMGKEIKFLLHFVKESKQDESGMPNNRFLAERTGGTYSTLKVQPAELEDSGVYFCASSPDNHRFYEQYFGPGTRLTVT.

The rearrangement links TRBV10-3 to TRBJ2-5; no clear D gene. Between the trimmed V and J ends, which lost 0 bases and 7 bases, there was a span of 12 bases. Germline CDR1 and CDR2: ENHRY and SYGVKD. This CDR3 has 14 residues. The CDR3 region is CAISESGRPRTQYF. The CDR3 coding sequence is TGTGCCATCAGTGAGTCGGGCAGACCCAGGACCCAGTACTTC.

This clonotype was seen only a few times. V and J are TRBV29-1 and TRBJ1-4, with 9 bases aligning to TRBD1. CDR3 length: 14 amino acids. CDR1 SQVTM and CDR2 ANQGSEA come from the germline V gene. With 7 bases clipped from V and 8 bases from J, the junction kept 11 bases outside the gene matches. As DNA, the CDR3 is TGCAGCGGTGCCCTGACAGGGGGTGGCGAAAAACTGTTTTTT. Its translation: CSGALTGGGEKLFF.

The chain couples TRBV15 to TRBJ2-1, with 8 bases lining up with TRBD1. The CDR3 is 16 residues long. Trimming removed 8 bases from V and 0 bases from J; junction bases left unmatched: 9. From germline, CDR1 is LNHNV and CDR2 YYDKDF (reference sequence). The CDR3 sequence is CATETGTGDSYNEQFF. The CDR3 DNA is TGTGCCACCGAAACGGGGACAGGCGACTCCTACAATGAGCAGTTCTTC. Complete variable domain (other parts from reference TRBV15 and TRBJ2-1): DAMVIQNPRYQVTQFGKPVTLSCSQTLNHNVMYWYQQKSSQAPKLLFHYYDKDFNNEADTPDNFQSRRPNTSFCFLDIRSPGLGDTAMYLCATETGTGDSYNEQFFGPGTRLTVL.

J is TRBJ2-2 and V is TRBV12-3 or TRBV12-4; possibly TRBD1 for D (7 bases). The CDR3 has 16 amino acids. The V and J ends lost 4 bases and 1 base respectively, with 13 bases between them. The CDR3 region is CASSSNRGGNTGELFF. In DNA, the CDR3 is TGTGCCAGCAGTTCCAACAGGGGAGGGAACACCGGGGAGCTGTTTTTT.

The chain links TRBV5-1 to TRBJ2-7; 8 bases are a match to TRBD1. V dropped 7 bases and J dropped 6; count of bases not matched to a gene: 6. The CDR3 consists of 12 residues. Germline values: CDR1 SGHRS, CDR2 YFSETQ. This CDR3 is CASAQGASEQYF. DNA for the CDR3: TGCGCCAGCGCCCAGGGGGCGTCCGAGCAGTACTTC.

The chain couples TRBV20-1 to TRBJ2-5, with 9 bases identical to TRBD1. V gave up 2 bases and J gave up 5 bases; unmatched junction bases: 12. This CDR3 region has 16 residues. Germline CDR1 DFQATT, CDR2 SNEGSKA (reference sequence). CDR3 sequence reads: CSARWPNRGREETQYF. CDR3 coding DNA: TGCAGTGCTAGATGGCCGAACAGGGGGCGCGAGGAGACCCAGTACTTC.

The V gene is TRBV12-3 or TRBV12-4, the J gene TRBJ1-5, with D possibly TRBD1 on 6 matching bases. CDR3 length: 13 residues. Between the trimmed V and J ends, which lost 6 bases and 6 bases, there was a span of 12 bases. CDR3 in amino acids: CASSTGSSQPQHF. The CDR3 DNA reads TGTGCCAGCAGCACAGGGTCTAGTCAGCCCCAGCATTTT.

The chain employs TRBV6-5 and TRBJ2-4; 7 bases line up with TRBD1. The CDR3 is 14 amino acids. The V gene end was trimmed by 6 bases and the J gene end by 6 bases; junction bases not matched to a gene: 8. Germline V gene lookup returns CDR1 MNHEY and CDR2 SVGAGI. CDR3 loop: CASSYGRQGNIQYF. CDR3 nucleotides: TGTGCCAGCAGCTACGGCAGACAGGGAAACATTCAGTACTTC.

J is TRBJ1-2 and V is TRBV5-1, with a weak D call TRBD1 (6 bases). CDR1 is SGHRS and CDR2 is YFSETQ in the germline V gene. CDR3 size: 15 residues. The ends were cut back, 3 bases at V and 6 bases at J, with 18 bases in the middle. CDR3 nucleotide sequence: TGCGCCAGCAGCTCGAGTCAGGGGTCTCTTAATGGCTACACCTTC. Translation gives CASSSSQGSLNGYTF.

There are a few counts of this clonotype. The chain has TRBV5-4 and TRBJ2-1; no clear D. Trimming stripped 4 bases from V and 8 bases from J, with 10 bases between. CDR1 and CDR2 (germline): SGHNT, YYREEE (reference sequence). The CDR3 sequence is 12 residues long. The CDR3 region is CASSLPGYEQFF. CDR3 nucleotides: TGTGCCAGCAGCCTCCCGGGCTATGAGCAGTTCTTC.

V and J are TRBV5-1 and TRBJ2-7; 10 nucleotides line up with TRBD1. Trimming cost V 4 bases and J 3 bases; bases outside gene matches: 7. Germline CDR1 reads SGHRS; CDR2 reads YFSETQ. The CDR3 sequence is 15 residues long. CDR3 in amino acids: CASSLTGGAHYEQYF. DNA for the CDR3: TGCGCCAGCAGCCTGACAGGGGGCGCCCACTACGAGCAGTACTTC.

This clonotype turned up a few times. The rearrangement joins TRBV5-1 to TRBJ1-3; 8 bases are shared with TRBD1. This CDR3 is 13 amino acids long. With 4 bases clipped from V and 8 bases from J, the junction kept 5 bases outside the gene matches. Germline values: CDR1 SGHRS, CDR2 YFSETQ. CDR3 sequence reads: CASSPGTGDTIYF. In DNA form, the CDR3 reads TGCGCCAGCAGCCCCGGGACAGGAGACACCATATATTTT.

The rearrangement uses TRBV12-3 or TRBV12-4 and TRBJ1-1; 7 bases agree with TRBD1. This CDR3 is 13 amino acids long. Trimming at V came to 7 bases and at J to 3 bases, leaving 5 bases not matched to a gene. The CDR3 region is CASTRTGDTEAFF. In DNA form, the CDR3 reads TGTGCCAGCACCCGGACAGGCGACACTGAAGCTTTCTTT.

The table lists this clonotype with many counts. This chain uses TRBV20-1 with TRBJ2-1; D is possibly TRBD2 (5 bases). V lost 1 base to trimming and J lost 3 bases, with 13 bases between them. The CDR3 has 15 amino acids. Germline CDR1 DFQATT, CDR2 SNEGSKA (reference sequence). CDR3 amino acids: CSARAPRGLYNEQFF. Here the CDR3 DNA reads TGCAGTGCTAGAGCTCCTAGAGGGCTCTACAATGAGCAGTTCTTC.

The V call is TRBV11-2, the J call TRBJ2-5; D is perhaps TRBD2 (7 bases). The V and J ends lost 3 bases and 5 bases respectively, with 16 bases between them. Germline lookup yields CDR1 SGHAT and CDR2 FQNNGV. This CDR3 comprises 15 residues. The CDR3 DNA follows: TGTGCCAGCAGCTTTTTGGGGGGGCCTTGGGAGACCCAGTACTTC. Its translation: CASSFLGGPWETQYF.